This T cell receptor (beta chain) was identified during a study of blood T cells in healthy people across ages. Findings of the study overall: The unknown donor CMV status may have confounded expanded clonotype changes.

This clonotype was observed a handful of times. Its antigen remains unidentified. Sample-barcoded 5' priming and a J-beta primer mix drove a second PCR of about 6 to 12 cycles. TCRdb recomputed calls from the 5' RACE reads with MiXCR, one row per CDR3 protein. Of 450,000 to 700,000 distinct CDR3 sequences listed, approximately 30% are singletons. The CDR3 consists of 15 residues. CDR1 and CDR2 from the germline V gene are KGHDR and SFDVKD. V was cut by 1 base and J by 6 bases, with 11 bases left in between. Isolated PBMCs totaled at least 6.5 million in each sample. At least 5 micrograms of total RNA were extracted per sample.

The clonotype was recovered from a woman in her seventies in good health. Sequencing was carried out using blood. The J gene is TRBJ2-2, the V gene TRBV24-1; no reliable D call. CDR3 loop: CATSDFFGKAGELFF. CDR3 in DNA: TGTGCCACCAGTGATTTTTTTGGGAAAGCCGGGGAGCTGTTTTTT.